This T cell receptor (beta chain) was recorded in a study of sequential checkpoint blockade in melanoma. Study-wide background: Each arm's sequence ended with maintenance nivolumab. DNA from 85 to 95 pretreatment tumor samples underwent TCRβ immunosequencing. After nivolumab or ipilimumab alone, about two dozen patients had week-13 rebiopsies. Study results and limitations: For nivolumab-first patients, baseline tumor clonality was associated with response.

Repertoires were generated with immunoSEQ multiplex PCR, while TCRdb's copy carries only in-frame clones and drops some. The table lists around 10,000 clones, around 24% of them singletons. Concerning this clone: The antigen remains unidentified.

The germline V gene has CDR1 SGHRS and CDR2 YFSETQ. The V and J ends lost 5 bases and 4 bases, in that order; junction bases with no gene match: 7. The CDR3 has 15 amino acids. Treatment meaning: randomized to nivolumab then ipilimumab (arm A) or the reverse (arm B). This TCR derives from a human donor with melanoma. The genes are TRBV5-1 and TRBJ2-3; 10 bases are shared with TRBD2. The sample was tumor tissue (inferred from file names), taken from a patient given nivolumab and ipilimumab in sequence. The DNA of the CDR3 is TGCGCCAGCAGTTTTCTAGCGGGAGAACCAGATACGCAGTATTTT. Its protein is CASSFLAGEPDTQYF.